Following are 24 T cell receptor beta chains from one sample sequenced in a study of cytomegalovirus exposure and HLA in healthy donors. PCR was performed using 60 Vbeta and 13 Jbeta primers. The table came from immunoSEQ multiplex PCR; TCRdb's copy has only in-frame clones and leaves some out. The top ten hold around 3.3% of the sample, which has 40,000 or so clones, 55% to 75% seen once. Sample: PBMCs. These receptors originate from a woman in her thirties in good health and CMV-seronegative.

The chain has TRBV30 and TRBJ1-1; TRBD1 matches 7 bases. The germline gives CDR1 GTSNPN, CDR2 SVGIG (reference sequence). Germline trimming cut 1 base from V and 2 bases from J; bases unmatched to any gene: 7. The length of the CDR3 is 15 residues. The CDR3 sequence is CAWSDSGTANTEAFF. DNA of the CDR3: TGTGCCTGGAGTGACTCCGGGACAGCAAACACTGAAGCTTTCTTT.

V is TRBV7-8 and J is TRBJ2-7, with D unclear. The ends were cut back, 1 base at V and 2 bases at J, with 12 bases in the middle. Germline lookup yields CDR1 SGHVS and CDR2 FQNEAQ. This CDR3 has 15 residues. As DNA, the CDR3 is TGTGCCAGCAGCTTAGTTCCAGACTCTACCTACGAGCAGTACTTC. Translation gives CASSLVPDSTYEQYF. Full variable domain (rest looked up from reference TRBV7-8 and TRBJ2-7): GAGVSQSPRYKVAKRGQDVALRCDPISGHVSLFWYQQALGQGPEFLTYFQNEAQLDKSGLPSDRFFAERPEGSVSTLKIQRTQQEDSAVYLCASSLVPDSTYEQYFGPGTRLTVT.

The CDR3 bases are TGTGCCAGCAGTTACTCGAGGTTCAACAATGAGCAGTTCTTC. Translation gives CASSYSRFNNEQFF. The rearrangement links TRBV6-6 to TRBJ2-1; no reliable D call. V was pared by 0 bases and J by 5 bases, with 8 bases between. There are 14 residues in the CDR3. Germline CDR1 is MNHNY and CDR2 is SVGAGI (reference sequence).

This clone was counted between two and nine times. The chain employs TRBV28 and TRBJ2-7; D uncertain. Trimming removed 6 bases from V and 2 bases from J, with 8 bases in between. The CDR3 is 12 residues long. Per germline, CDR1 MDHEN and CDR2 SYDVKM. CDR3 coding DNA: TGTGCCAGCAGCACAGTAGCCTACGAGCAGTACTTC. This translates into CASSTVAYEQYF.

This clone was seen a few times. This sequence joins TRBV2 and TRBJ2-3, with 9 nucleotides matching TRBD2. Germline trimming cut 11 bases from V and 2 bases from J; bases unmatched to any gene: 8. CDR3 size: 14 residues. Germline lookup yields CDR1 SNHLY and CDR2 FYNNEI. The CDR3 spells CAGRASGDTDTQYF. Written as DNA, the CDR3 is TGTGCCGGTCGGGCTAGCGGGGACACAGATACGCAGTATTTT.

The V gene is TRBV28, the J gene TRBJ1-4; D is unresolved. The V end was cut by 6 bases, the J end by 5 bases, with 7 bases between. The germline V gene encodes CDR1 MDHEN and CDR2 SYDVKM. CDR3 length equals 12 residues. CDR3 loop: CASSLENEKLFF. The CDR3 DNA follows: TGTGCCAGCAGCCTGGAGAATGAAAAACTGTTTTTT.

The chain carries TRBV15 and TRBJ1-1; D ambiguous. CDR1 is LNHNV and CDR2 is YYDKDF in the germline V gene (reference sequence). The CDR3 is made up of 15 amino acids. Trimming took 2 bases from V and 3 from J, leaving 13 bases between them. CDR3 sequence: CATSRSITRDTEAFF. The CDR3, as DNA: TGTGCCACCAGCAGAAGCATAACGAGGGACACTGAAGCTTTCTTT.

The CDR3 nucleotides read TGTGCCAGCAGTTGGGGACATCTGAACACTGAAGCTTTCTTT. Its translation: CASSWGHLNTEAFF. The gene calls are TRBV6-5 and TRBJ1-1; TRBD1 is a possible D gene (6 bases). The CDR3 is 14 residues long. Trimming pared 4 bases from V and 0 bases from J, leaving 9 bases between. CDR1 is MNHEY, CDR2 SVGAGI, per germline.

The chain couples TRBV19 to TRBJ1-6, with 7 positions matching TRBD1. Germline CDR1 reads LNHDA; CDR2 reads SQIVND (reference sequence). This CDR3 spans 14 amino acids. The junction had 9 bases not matched to a gene; V was cut back by 7 bases and J by 9 bases. CDR3: CASTSSGQSSPLHF. CDR3 DNA: TGTGCCAGTACTTCCTCGGGACAGTCTTCACCCCTCCACTTT.

There are a few counts of this clone. This rearrangement joins TRBV9 to TRBJ1-1; TRBD1 might be the D (5 bases). This CDR3 has 15 residues. Germline CDR1 and CDR2: SGDLS and YYNGEE. V was trimmed by 3 bases and J by 0 bases, leaving 12 bases between them. The CDR3 DNA follows: TGTGCCAGCAGCGCCAGGGTCTTTCTGAACACTGAAGCTTTCTTT. It is translated as CASSARVFLNTEAFF. The full variable domain, with the rest looked up from reference TRBV9 and TRBJ1-1, is DSGVTQTPKHLITATGQRVTLRCSPRSGDLSVYWYQQSLDQGLQFLIQYYNGEERAKGNILERFSAQQFPDLHSELNLSSLELGDSALYFCASSARVFLNTEAFFGQGTRLTVV.

This rearrangement joins TRBV29-1 to TRBJ2-2; tentatively, D is TRBD2 (6 bases). V shed 4 bases and J shed 1 base, with 16 bases lying between them. CDR3 size: 16 residues. CDR1 is SQVTM and CDR2 is ANQGSEA in the germline V gene. CDR3 nucleotide sequence: TGCAGCGTTGCTCCCTCGTGGGGGGTGAACACCGGGGAGCTGTTTTTT. Protein: CSVAPSWGVNTGELFF.

V gene TRBV7-2 combines with J gene TRBJ2-7, with D tentatively TRBD2 (5 bases). Germline lookup yields CDR1 SGHTA and CDR2 FQGNSA. CDR3 length: 15 amino acids. V shed 1 base and J shed 6 bases, with 16 bases lying between them. CDR3 sequence: CASSLGSNDRGEQYF. CDR3 bases: TGTGCCAGCAGCTTAGGGTCCAATGACCGGGGCGAGCAGTACTTC.

This sequence joins TRBV2 and TRBJ2-7; TRBD2 matches 10 bases. V was pared by 7 bases and J by 5 bases, with 14 bases of the junction left unmatched. The V gene's germline CDR1 is SNHLY and CDR2 FYNNEI. This CDR3 spans 16 amino acids. CDR3 coding DNA: TGTGCCAGCAACCCGGCCCTAGCGGGAGTTGTCGACGAGCAGTACTTC. Its translation is CASNPALAGVVDEQYF.

CDR3 nucleotides: TGTGCCAGCCTCGGCGCTAGCGGGATTTTTGAGGGGCAGTTCTTC. Amino acids: CASLGASGIFEGQFF. The rearrangement uses TRBV2 and TRBJ2-1, with 9 bases that match TRBD2. The CDR3 covers 15 residues. The V gene end was trimmed by 8 bases and the J gene end by 12 bases; junction bases not matched to a gene: 17. Germline CDR1 reads SNHLY; CDR2 reads FYNNEI. The variable domain in full, completed from reference TRBV2 and TRBJ2-1, reads EPEVTQTPSHQVTQMGQEVILRCVPISNHLYFYWYRQILGQKVEFLVSFYNNEISEKSEIFDDQFSVERPDGSNFTLKIRSTKLEDSAMYFCASLGASGIFEGQFFGPGTRLTVL.

The chain has TRBV25-1 and TRBJ2-1; weak D call: TRBD2 (5 bases). Trimming removed 2 bases from V and 4 bases from J, with 12 bases in between. Germline V gene lookup returns CDR1 MGHDK and CDR2 SYGVNS. The CDR3 is 15 amino acids. Here the CDR3 reads CASSEDYGRYNEQFF. The CDR3, as DNA: TGTGCCAGCAGTGAAGATTATGGGAGATACAATGAGCAGTTCTTC.

The V call is TRBV6-1, the J call TRBJ2-6, with D unresolved. Trimming left V 3 bases short and J 3 bases short, with 9 bases between. This CDR3 is 15 amino acids long. CDR1 and CDR2 (germline): MNHNS, SASEGT. CDR3 loop: CASSDQNIGANVLTF. CDR3 nucleotide sequence: TGTGCCAGCAGTGATCAGAATATTGGGGCCAACGTCCTGACTTTC.

The gene calls are TRBV29-1 and TRBJ2-5; D perhaps matches TRBD2 (6 bases). CDR1 and CDR2 (germline): SQVTM, ANQGSEA. CDR3 size: 16 residues. Trimming took 0 bases from V and 2 from J, leaving 16 bases between them. In nucleotides, the CDR3 is TGCAGCGTTGAAGATCCCGGGGAACGGGGGCAAGAGACCCAGTACTTC. Protein product: CSVEDPGERGQETQYF.

Written as DNA, the CDR3 is TGTGCCACCAGCAGATATCCGGGACTAGCGGGGAACAATGAGCAGTTCTTC. Protein product: CATSRYPGLAGNNEQFF. The chain employs TRBV15 and TRBJ2-1; 13 nucleotides line up with TRBD2. The junction had 6 bases not matched to a gene; V was cut back by 2 bases and J by 5 bases. Germline lookup yields CDR1 LNHNV and CDR2 YYDKDF (reference sequence). This CDR3 region has 17 residues. Full variable domain (missing parts from reference TRBV15 and TRBJ2-1): DAMVIQNPRYQVTQFGKPVTLSCSQTLNHNVMYWYQQKSSQAPKLLFHYYDKDFNNEADTPDNFQSRRPNTSFCFLDIRSPGLGDTAMYLCATSRYPGLAGNNEQFFGPGTRLTVL.

This clone has just one count. This rearrangement joins TRBV14 to TRBJ2-7; possible D gene TRBD1, 5 bases. The V and J ends lost 1 base and 2 bases respectively, with 12 bases between them. CDR3 size: 15 residues. The germline gives CDR1 SGHDN, CDR2 FVKESK. The chain's CDR3 is CASSQAPGSAYEQYF. The CDR3, as DNA: TGTGCCAGCAGCCAAGCTCCAGGGTCAGCCTACGAGCAGTACTTC. The full variable domain, rest sourced from reference TRBV14 and TRBJ2-7, is EAGVTQFPSHSVIEKGQTVTLRCDPISGHDNLYWYRRVMGKEIKFLLHFVKESKQDESGMPNNRFLAERTGGTYSTLKVQPAELEDSGVYFCASSQAPGSAYEQYFGPGTRLTVT.

This sequence joins TRBV20-1 and TRBJ2-5, with 7 bases that match TRBD1. CDR1 is DFQATT and CDR2 is SNEGSKA in the germline V gene (reference sequence). V was clipped by 5 bases and J by 3 bases; unmatched bases: 0. The CDR3 sequence is 11 residues long. The CDR3: CSADREETQYF. For the CDR3, the DNA is TGCAGTGCTGACAGGGAAGAGACCCAGTACTTC.

In its sample, this clone was seen a few times. V usage is TRBV19 and J usage is TRBJ1-3; the D gene is possibly TRBD1 (5 bases). The ends were cut back, 3 bases at V and 5 bases at J, with 8 bases in the middle. Germline values: CDR1 LNHDA, CDR2 SQIVND (reference sequence). The CDR3 consists of 13 residues. The CDR3 loop is CASSMEGRNTIYF. CDR3 nucleotide sequence: TGTGCCAGTAGTATGGAGGGACGAAACACCATATATTTT.

The chain combines TRBV11-3 with TRBJ2-3, with TRBD1 matching over 10 bases. Germline-derived CDR1 and CDR2 are SGHNT and YENEEA. Trimming took 3 bases from V and 6 from J; bases not matched to a gene: 3. The CDR3 consists of 14 residues. CDR3 region: CASSLTGGGDTQYF. CDR3 nucleotides: TGTGCCAGCAGCTTGACAGGGGGCGGCGATACGCAGTATTTT.

The chain is built from TRBV6-6 and TRBJ1-4; D is perhaps TRBD1 (6 bases). With 6 bases removed from V and 5 bases from J, the gap between germline ends came to 13 bases. The germline V gene has CDR1 MNHNY and CDR2 SVGAGI (reference sequence). The CDR3 extends over 14 amino acids. In DNA, the CDR3 is TGTGCCAGCAGCCCCGAGAGGGGGAATGAAAAACTGTTTTTT. This translates into CASSPERGNEKLFF.

The DNA for the CDR3 is TGTGCCTGGAGTGTACTAAGACAGGCGAACACTGAAGCTTTCTTT. This codes for CAWSVLRQANTEAFF. V and J are TRBV30 and TRBJ1-1; a weak D match, TRBD1 (6 bases). The length of the CDR3 is 15 residues. V dropped 0 bases and J dropped 1 base, with 12 bases sitting between them. Per the germline V gene, CDR1 is GTSNPN and CDR2 is SVGIG (reference sequence).